The rows below give T cell receptor beta chains drawn from one sample of a study of T-cell memory formation after mild COVID-19. One entry per CDR3 protein, called by TCRdb with MiXCR from the 5' RACE reads. The sample holds roughly 350,000 distinct CDR3 sequences, 20% to 25% seen once. Sequences were obtained from PBMCs or a T cell subset sorted from them (not recorded which). These receptors were collected from an adult woman who had mild COVID-19 (a few samples of this study predate the infection). Cell type and time point are not known. Each CDR3 is given with its conserved first and last residue. The D gene is left open where the match is weak. Not every row has a clone size; where given, it reads once, few, many or a size class.

j_gene | abundance | v_gene | d_gene | CDR3aa | CDR3nt
TRBJ1-4 | once | TRBV5-1 | NA | CASSLGQKNEKLFF | TGCGCCAGCAGCTTGGGACAGAAGAATGAAAAACTGTTTTTT
TRBJ2-6 | NA | TRBV14 | TRBD1 | CASSQDRVFSGANVLTF | TGTGCCAGCAGCCAGGACAGGGTCTTCTCTGGGGCCAACGTCCTGACTTTC
TRBJ2-2 | NA | TRBV14 | TRBD1 | CASSLIGTANTGELFF | TGTGCCAGCAGCCTGATCGGGACAGCGAACACCGGGGAGCTGTTTTTT
TRBJ2-3 | NA | TRBV20-1 | TRBD2 | CSAIGTSGGEMVIDTQYF | TGCAGTGCTATCGGGACTAGCGGAGGGGAGATGGTTATAGATACGCAGTATTTT
TRBJ2-5 | few | TRBV7-6 | NA | CASSFSWETQYF | TGTGCCAGCAGCTTTTCGTGGGAGACCCAGTACTTC
TRBJ2-3 | few | TRBV9 | TRBD2 | CASRGGVGDTQYF | TGTGCCAGCAGGGGGGGGGTCGGAGATACGCAGTATTTT
TRBJ1-2 | NA | TRBV7-2 | NA | CASSSPTGRGGYTF | TGTGCCAGCAGCTCCCCAACCGGGCGAGGTGGCTACACCTTC
TRBJ2-7 | few | TRBV9 | NA | CASSVEMGSYEQYF | TGTGCCAGCAGCGTAGAAATGGGTTCCTACGAGCAGTACTTC
TRBJ2-7 | many | TRBV18 | TRBD1 | CASSHSRDSSYEQYF | TGTGCCAGCTCACACAGCCGGGACAGCTCCTACGAGCAGTACTTC
TRBJ1-4 | many | TRBV5-4 | TRBD1 | CASSLGQGGNEKLFF | TGTGCCAGCAGCTTGGGACAGGGAGGCAATGAAAAACTGTTTTTT
TRBJ1-1 | NA | TRBV27 | NA | CASSRRAPGTEAFF | TGTGCCAGCAGTAGACGGGCCCCAGGCACTGAAGCTTTCTTT
TRBJ2-1 | few | TRBV24-1 | NA | CATSDFTTSATYNEQFF | TGTGCCACCAGTGATTTCACTACTAGTGCTACCTACAATGAGCAGTTCTTC
TRBJ2-7 | few | TRBV9 | TRBD2 | CASSVGGGAYEQYF | TGTGCCAGCAGCGTAGGCGGGGGGGCGTACGAGCAGTACTTC
TRBJ1-3 | NA | TRBV7-9 | TRBD1 | CASRQQGGDTIYF | TGTGCCAGCAGGCAACAGGGGGGTGACACCATATATTTT
TRBJ2-5 | NA | TRBV27 | NA | CASGPVRETQYF | TGTGCCAGCGGGCCAGTGAGGGAGACCCAGTACTTC
TRBJ2-1 | many | TRBV7-3 | TRBD1 | CASSLTGGWNEQFF | TGTGCCAGCAGCCTTACAGGGGGTTGGAATGAGCAGTTCTTC
TRBJ2-7 | NA | TRBV29-1 | NA | CSVLPGQGHEQYF | TGCAGCGTTCTTCCGGGGCAGGGGCACGAGCAGTACTTC
TRBJ2-5 | few | TRBV20-1 | TRBD1 | CSAAPGQGHQETQYF | TGCAGTGCAGCCCCGGGACAGGGCCACCAAGAGACCCAGTACTTC
TRBJ2-5 | NA | TRBV9 | NA | CASSVSPRRGQETQYF | TGTGCCAGCAGCGTATCCCCCCGTCGGGGACAAGAGACCCAGTACTTC
TRBJ2-5 | NA | TRBV2 | TRBD1 | CASSVGTGKTQYF | TGTGCCAGCAGTGTAGGGACAGGAAAGACCCAGTACTTC
TRBJ2-5 | NA | TRBV5-1 | NA | CASRPAGPQETQYF | TGCGCCAGCAGGCCTGCCGGACCTCAAGAGACCCAGTACTTC
TRBJ1-5 | NA | TRBV7-9 | NA | CASSRTGNSNQPQHF | TGTGCCAGCTCTCGGACGGGGAATAGCAATCAGCCCCAGCATTTT